Described below is a single T cell receptor (beta chain) sequence and its context. This sample is drawn from a study of blood T cell repertoires in COVID-19. Study-wide context: Sample material is recorded as cDNA or gDNA derived from T cells, B-cell-depleted T cells, or PBMCs.

Enrolled during active infection, Seattle patients were then followed longitudinally. TCRdb keeps only in-frame clones here, not all; method: immunoSEQ multiplex PCR. In the table there are 250,000 or so clones, around 87% of which are singletons. The CDR3 is made up of 14 amino acids. V lost 5 bases and J 4 bases, leaving 15 bases between the germline ends. Per germline, CDR1 SGHRS and CDR2 YFSETQ. V gene TRBV5-1 combines with J gene TRBJ1-2; tentatively, D is TRBD1 (6 bases). This clonotype originated in a woman in her fifties or sixties with COVID-19, enrolled during active disease. Material for sequencing was peripheral blood. CDR3 residues: CASRDSGEAYGYTF. CDR3 coding DNA: TGCGCCAGCAGGGACAGCGGGGAAGCCTATGGCTACACCTTC.